One and the same sample provided the 2 T cell receptor beta chains below, sequenced in a study of T cells in localized non-small cell lung cancer. Generated by immunoSEQ multiplex PCR, the TCRdb table keeps only in-frame clones and is missing some. The sample has roughly 33,000 clones; roughly 86% are singletons. The starting material was peripheral blood, obtained before any cancer treatment. The source of these receptors is a woman aged 40 to 75 with stage I lung adenocarcinoma.

The chain uses TRBV19 and TRBJ2-1; TRBD1 agrees at 8 bases. Germline CDR1 reads LNHDA; CDR2 reads SQIVND (reference sequence). There are 15 residues in the CDR3. The V and J ends lost 4 bases and 5 bases, in that order; junction bases with no gene match: 7. In DNA form, the CDR3 reads TGTGCCAGTAGTACAGACAGGGGAGACCACAATGAGCAGTTCTTC. As protein: CASSTDRGDHNEQFF.

The chain links TRBV7-2 to TRBJ1-3; D perhaps matches TRBD1 (5 bases). The CDR3 runs 16 residues. V lost 2 bases and J lost 4, with 15 bases in between. Germline CDR1 is SGHTA and CDR2 is FQGNSA. Here the CDR3 reads CASSLRPPGRGNTIYF. CDR3 bases: TGTGCCAGCAGCTTACGTCCCCCAGGGCGCGGAAACACCATATATTTT.